This T cell receptor beta chain was profiled in a study of T cell changes during pregnancy in multiple sclerosis. The table came from immunoSEQ multiplex PCR; TCRdb's copy has only in-frame clones and leaves some out. The data contain 90,000 to 100,000 clones, roughly 90% of them singletons. This clone was seen only once. From germline, CDR1 is LGHNA and CDR2 YNFKEQ. Deletions cut 5 bases from V and 1 base from J, with 6 bases between. This CDR3 region has 14 residues. This clonotype was obtained from a female donor with multiple sclerosis, enrolled in a pregnancy study. The chain employs TRBV4-2 and TRBJ2-6, with D unclear. The input for sequencing was peripheral blood, taken in the first trimester of pregnancy. This CDR3 reads CASSYLSGANVLTF. The CDR3 DNA reads as TGTGCCAGCAGCTACCTATCTGGGGCCAACGTCCTGACTTTC.